A selection of T cell receptor beta chains follows, all from one sample in a study of CD8 T cells in Susac syndrome. One entry per CDR3 protein, called by TCRdb with MiXCR from the immunoSEQ multiplex PCR reads. The table records 120,000 or so distinct CDR3 sequences, around 94% of them present only once. The specimen was CD8+ T cells from PBMCs. The receptors were gathered from a human donor with Susac syndrome. CDR3s include the opening cysteine and the closing phenylalanine or tryptophan. The D gene is left open where the match is weak. Clone size appears in some rows only: once, few, many, or a class for an expanded clone.

cdr3_aa	cdr3_nt	d_call	v_call	j_call	clone_size
CASSTLGGLQGYTF	TGCGCCAGCAGCACGCTCGGGGGACTCCAAGGCTACACCTTC	-	TRBV4-1	TRBJ1-2	-
CASRKAYKRLEQYF	TGTGCCAGCAGGAAAGCCTATAAAAGGCTCGAGCAGTACTTC	-	TRBV6-2/TRBV6-3	TRBJ2-7	-
CASRPASQEAFF	TGCGCCAGCAGACCCGCTTCGCAAGAAGCTTTCTTT	-	TRBV5-1	TRBJ1-1	once
CASSPRRDSRFGEQYF	TGTGCCAGCAGTCCTAGACGGGACAGCCGTTTTGGCGAGCAGTACTTC	TRBD1	TRBV12-3/TRBV12-4	TRBJ2-7	-
CSAANPLAGNNEQFF	TGCAGTGCCGCGAACCCGCTAGCGGGGAATAATGAGCAGTTCTTC	TRBD2	TRBV20-1	TRBJ2-1	-
CSAEEDRGSYEQYF	TGCAGCGCTGAGGAGGACAGGGGCTCCTACGAGCAGTACTTC	TRBD1	TRBV29-1	TRBJ2-7	-
CASSPDSYGYTF	TGTGCCAGCAGTCCGGACAGCTATGGCTACACCTTC	-	TRBV12-3/TRBV12-4	TRBJ1-2	few
CASSQEGFTEQYF	TGTGCCAGCAGCCAAGAAGGATTTACCGAGCAGTACTTC	-	TRBV3-1	TRBJ2-7	-
CSAGLAGVGHDEQYF	TGCAGCGCCGGACTAGCGGGAGTAGGGCACGACGAGCAGTACTTC	TRBD2	TRBV20-1	TRBJ2-7	once
CASSYLAGPSETQYF	TGTGCCAGCAGTTACTTAGCGGGGCCTTCGGAGACCCAGTACTTC	TRBD2	TRBV6-5	TRBJ2-5	-
CASSEQGVYGYTF	TGTGCCAGCAGTGAGCAGGGAGTCTATGGCTACACCTTC	-	TRBV9	TRBJ1-2	-
CSARAGGSEAFF	TGCAGTGCTAGAGCCGGGGGGTCTGAAGCTTTCTTT	-	TRBV20-1	TRBJ1-1	-
CASSQGAPSGRGELFF	TGTGCCAGCAGCCAAGGAGCCCCTAGCGGGCGCGGGGAGCTGTTTTTT	TRBD2	TRBV3-1	TRBJ2-2	-
CASSHGGGSRLSEQYF	TGTGCCAGCAGCCACGGGGGTGGGAGCAGGTTATCCGAGCAGTACTTC	-	TRBV9	TRBJ2-7	-
CASSLMGAWKQETQYF	TGTGCCAGCAGCTTAATGGGGGCCTGGAAACAAGAGACCCAGTACTTC	-	TRBV7-9	TRBJ2-5	-
CASSFRGGAYEQYF	TGTGCCAGCAGTTTCCGAGGGGGGGCCTACGAGCAGTACTTC	-	TRBV12-3/TRBV12-4	TRBJ2-7	-